A selection of T cell receptor beta chains follows, all from one sample in a study of OX40 agonist ivuxolimab in advanced cancers. Profiled with immunoSEQ multiplex PCR; TCRdb holds only in-frame clones, not every one. The profile covers some 12,000 clones, with around 81% appearing a single time and around 20% taken by the ten largest. The sequences come from CD4+ or CD8+ T cells sorted from blood, collected in a trial of the OX40 agonist ivuxolimab. The receptors shown here come from an adult with an advanced solid tumor such as melanoma, head and neck, liver or kidney cancer. Both conserved end residues are part of each CDR3. Fields, in order: V gene, D gene, J gene, CDR3 DNA, CDR3 protein. D genes are given only for firm matches.

TRBV5-1	TRBD1	TRBJ2-5	TGCGCCAGCAGCTTTCTTGGGACAGCTCAAGAGACCCAGTACTTC	CASSFLGTAQETQYF
TRBV28	-	TRBJ2-1	TGTGCCAGCACCTGCCGGACAGAGTTCTTC	CASTCRTEFF
TRBV27	TRBD2	TRBJ2-1	TGTGCCAGCAGTTGGGGGGGACCGAACTACAATGAGCAGTTCTTC	CASSWGGPNYNEQFF
TRBV7-9	TRBD1	TRBJ1-2	TGTGCCAGCAGCTACGTCCGGGACAGGGCCTATGGCTACACCTTC	CASSYVRDRAYGYTF
TRBV10-3	TRBD2	TRBJ2-7	TGTGCCATCAGTGGCCGGGACTACTCCTACGAGCAGTACTTC	CAISGRDYSYEQYF
TRBV14	TRBD2	TRBJ2-1	TGTGCCAGCAGCCAACGTCTAGCGGGGGGGGAGTTCTTC	CASSQRLAGGEFF
TRBV7-9	TRBD1	TRBJ1-2	TGTGCCAGCAGCTTAGTCGGGACAGACCCCCTAAGCTACACCTTC	CASSLVGTDPLSYTF
TRBV28	TRBD1	TRBJ1-5	TGTGCCAGCAGTCCCCCAGGGGGCTACAATCAGCCCCAGCATTTT	CASSPPGGYNQPQHF
TRBV27	TRBD2	TRBJ2-1	TGTGCCAGCAGTTTGTCCGTCCTAGCGGGGGACAATGAGCAGTTCTTC	CASSLSVLAGDNEQFF
TRBV11-3	-	TRBJ2-5	TGTGCCAGCAGCTCACCCTCCGGAGGGGAGACCCAGTACTTC	CASSSPSGGETQYF
TRBV4-1	-	TRBJ2-7	TGCGCCAGCAGCCAAGAAGGGACCTCCTCCTACGAGCAGTACTTC	CASSQEGTSSYEQYF
TRBV6-6	-	TRBJ1-5	TGTGCCAGCACGGGAGGGGCTCTTAGCAATCAGCCCCAGCATTTT	CASTGGALSNQPQHF
TRBV2	TRBD2	TRBJ2-5	TGTGCCAGCAGTGGGACCCAGCTAGCGGGAGAGTTAGAGACCCAGTACTTC	CASSGTQLAGELETQYF